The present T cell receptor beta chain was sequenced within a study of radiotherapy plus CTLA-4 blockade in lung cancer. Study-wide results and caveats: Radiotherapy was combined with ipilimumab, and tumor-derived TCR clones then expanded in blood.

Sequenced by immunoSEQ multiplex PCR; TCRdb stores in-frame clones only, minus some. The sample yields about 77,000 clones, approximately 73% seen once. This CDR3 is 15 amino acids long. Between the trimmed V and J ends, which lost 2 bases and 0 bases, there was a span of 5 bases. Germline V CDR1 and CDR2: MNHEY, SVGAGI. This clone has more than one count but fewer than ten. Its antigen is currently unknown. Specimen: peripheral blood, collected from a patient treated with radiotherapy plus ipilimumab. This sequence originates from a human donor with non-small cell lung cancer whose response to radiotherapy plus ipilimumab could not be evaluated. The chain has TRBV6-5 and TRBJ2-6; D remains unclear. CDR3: CASSYRVSGANVLTF. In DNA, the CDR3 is TGTGCCAGCAGTTACCGGGTCTCTGGGGCCAACGTCCTGACTTTC.